This TCR beta chain was retrieved from a study of blood T cell repertoires in COVID-19. V shed 4 bases and J shed 8 bases, with 5 bases lying between them. This CDR3 is 11 amino acids long. CDR1 and CDR2 (germline): MNHEY, SMNVEV (reference sequence). TCRdb keeps only in-frame clones here, not all; method: immunoSEQ multiplex PCR. Here the sample spans tens of thousands of clones, about 86% being singletons. The source material was peripheral blood. The sequence derives from a woman of 80 years or more in a cohort sampled during active or convalescent COVID-19. The gene calls are TRBV27 and TRBJ2-2; D not resolved. DNA for the CDR3: TGTGCCAGCAGTTCCGTGGGGGAGCTGTTTTTT. This encodes CASSSVGELFF.